The clone carrying this T cell receptor beta chain was detected only a few times. Its antigen is not known. The CDR3 is 18 amino acids. The J segment lost 2 bases and the V segment lost 2 bases, leaving 9 bases of the junction unmatched. Germline lookup yields CDR1 MNHEY and CDR2 SMNVEV (reference sequence). This entry belongs to a study of cytomegalovirus exposure and HLA in healthy donors. 13 Jbeta primers and 60 Vbeta primers were used for the PCR. The method was immunoSEQ multiplex PCR; TCRdb's version includes in-frame clones alone and lacks a portion of them. In the table there are around 110,000 clones, 65% to 90% of which are singletons. Study-wide results and caveats: Cytomegalovirus-associated status was assigned to 164 TCR beta chains.

The source material was PBMCs. The chain carries TRBV27 and TRBJ2-2, with TRBD2 matching over 9 bases. The sequence was collected from a man younger than 40 in good health and CMV-seronegative. CDR3 nucleotide sequence: TGTGCCAGCAGTTTAAGGGTAGGAGCGGGGGGAAACACCGGGGAGCTGTTTTTT. Translated: CASSLRVGAGGNTGELFF.